A selection of T cell receptor beta chains follows, all from one sample in a study of shared clonotypes between healthy human individuals. Repertoires were generated with immunoSEQ multiplex PCR, while TCRdb's copy carries only in-frame clones and drops some. The sample carries about 2.4 million clones, 80% to 95% recorded once. Sequenced input: naive CD4+ T cells from PBMCs. These receptors originate from a young man in good health. Some clones in this sample may be carry-over from other donors' samples. Each CDR3 is given with its conserved first and last residue. Fields, in order: V gene, D gene, CDR3 length, clone size, J gene, CDR3 DNA, CDR3 protein. The D gene is left open where the match is weak. Only part of the rows carry a size: once, few, many, or a class if the clone is expanded.

TRBV9,TRBD1,13,NA,TRBJ2-4,TGTGCCAGCAGCCCCACAGGGGGAAACATTCAGTACTTC,CASSPTGGNIQYF
TRBV5-1,NA,13,NA,TRBJ1-1,TGCGCCAGCAGCCCCCTGCTGGGGACTGAAGCTTTCTTT,CASSPLLGTEAFF
TRBV28,NA,14,NA,TRBJ1-5,TGTGCCAGCAGTTTAATCAGTTTCAATCAGCCCCAGCATTTT,CASSLISFNQPQHF
TRBV30,TRBD1,16,NA,TRBJ2-2,TGTGCCTGGAGTGTACAGGGGACGGGTAACACCGGGGAGCTGTTTTTT,CAWSVQGTGNTGELFF
TRBV5-8,NA,15,NA,TRBJ1-5,TGTGCCAGCAGGGGGTTAAGGGGTACCAATCAGCCCCAGCATTTT,CASRGLRGTNQPQHF
TRBV6-5,NA,13,once,TRBJ1-6,TGTGCCAGCAGCCGGACCCGAAATTCACCCCTCCACTTT,CASSRTRNSPLHF
TRBV9,NA,15,NA,TRBJ2-5,TGTGCCAGCAGCGGCCCTACGGGTTCCCAAGAGACCCAGTACTTC,CASSGPTGSQETQYF
TRBV7-9,TRBD2,15,NA,TRBJ2-5,TGTGCCAGCAGCCGAAGTGCTAGCGGGGAAGAGACCCAGTACTTC,CASSRSASGEETQYF
TRBV5-1,NA,17,NA,TRBJ2-3,TGCGCCAGCAGCTTGGCCCGACCCCGAGATAGCACAGATACGCAGTATTTT,CASSLARPRDSTDTQYF
TRBV7-9,TRBD1,13,NA,TRBJ2-7,TGTGCCAGCACCACAGGGGGCCGGGTGGAGCAGTACTTC,CASTTGGRVEQYF
TRBV2,NA,14,few,TRBJ1-5,TGTGCCAGCAGTGAGGCGAAGGCTCGTCAGCCCCAGCATTTT,CASSEAKARQPQHF